This TCR beta chain appears in the sequencing data of a study of technical replicates of blood from a few donors. TCRdb keeps only in-frame clones here, not all; method: immunoSEQ multiplex PCR. The table lists 100,000 or so clones, around 96% of them singletons, with approximately 0.2% in the top ten. The source of this sequence is a human donor in good health. Sequenced sample: T cells isolated from PBMCs.

CDR3 region: CASSLWGTSGTVGQYF. The CDR3 DNA reads as TGTGCCAGCAGTTTATGGGGGACTAGCGGGACGGTGGGACAGTACTTC. This chain joins TRBV28 and TRBJ2-7; 13 positions match TRBD2. Germline V gives CDR1 MDHEN, CDR2 SYDVKM. The CDR3 length is 16 residues. The trim removed 0 bases at V and 10 bases at J, leaving 9 bases unmatched.